Below, 27 T cell receptor beta chains from the same sample are listed, as sequenced in a study of blood T cell repertoires in COVID-19. Method: immunoSEQ multiplex PCR; TCRdb's copy keeps in-frame clones and lacks some. The repertoire consists of roughly 400,000 clones, with roughly 88% occurring once and the leading ten covering approximately 1.5%. Sequencing was done on a sample of PBMCs or T cells enriched from blood (not recorded which). Every receptor here comes from a woman younger than 35 who had been exposed to COVID-19.

This chain joins TRBV12-3 or TRBV12-4 and TRBJ2-3; D unclear. The CDR3 consists of 12 residues. Between the trimmed V and J ends, which lost 6 bases and 0 bases, there was a span of 4 bases. The CDR3 coding sequence is TGTGCCAGCAGCCGTAGCACAGATACGCAGTATTTT. This encodes CASSRSTDTQYF.

V gene TRBV2 combines with J gene TRBJ2-3, with 7 bases fitting TRBD1. Germline CDR1 SNHLY, CDR2 FYNNEI. This CDR3 has 13 amino acids. After removal of 11 bases from V and 4 bases from J, the junction contained 9 bases not matched to a gene. The CDR3 sequence is CAHQGDEADTQYF. CDR3 bases: TGTGCCCACCAGGGGGACGAGGCAGATACGCAGTATTTT.

The genes are TRBV7-6 and TRBJ2-7; D is perhaps TRBD2 (5 bases). Germline V CDR1 and CDR2: SGHVS, FNYEAQ. V lost 5 bases, J lost 3 bases, and 5 bases lay in between. The CDR3 runs to 11 residues. The CDR3 spells CASSGSYEQYF. The DNA for the CDR3 is TGTGCCAGCAGCGGGAGCTACGAGCAGTACTTC.

This clone came up once. The chain uses TRBV6-5 and TRBJ1-2; TRBD1 matches 7 bases. This CDR3 is built from 14 residues. Germline CDR1 is MNHEY and CDR2 is SVGAGI. Trimming cost V 4 bases and J 3 bases; bases outside gene matches: 5. The CDR3 sequence is CASSSGQTDYGYTF. For the CDR3, the DNA is TGTGCCAGCAGTTCGGGACAGACAGACTATGGCTACACCTTC.

The chain links TRBV28 to TRBJ1-2; D is perhaps TRBD1 (6 bases). This CDR3 has 11 amino acids. Per the germline V gene, CDR1 is MDHEN and CDR2 is SYDVKM. Trimming pared 6 bases from V and 8 bases from J, leaving 10 bases between. As DNA, the CDR3 is TGTGCCAGCAGAACAGGGATCGGCTACACCTTC. Translated: CASRTGIGYTF.

This clone was recorded a few times. The chain couples TRBV7-8 to TRBJ1-1; unclear D gene. The CDR3 has 12 residues. Per germline, CDR1 SGHVS and CDR2 FQNEAQ. V was clipped by 5 bases and J by 11 bases, with 15 bases between them. The CDR3 region is CASSPGWREAFF. The CDR3 DNA reads TGTGCCAGCAGCCCAGGATGGCGCGAGGCTTTCTTT. The full variable domain, its missing parts supplied by reference TRBV7-8 and TRBJ1-1, is GAGVSQSPRYKVAKRGQDVALRCDPISGHVSLFWYQQALGQGPEFLTYFQNEAQLDKSGLPSDRFFAERPEGSVSTLKIQRTQQEDSAVYLCASSPGWREAFFGQGTRLTVV.

The chain is built from TRBV18 and TRBJ1-1; tentatively, D is TRBD1 (6 bases). This CDR3 spans 14 amino acids. V was pared by 6 bases and J by 5 bases, with 16 bases between. The germline gives CDR1 KGHSH, CDR2 LQKENI. In DNA form, the CDR3 reads TGTGCCAGCTCCCGGGACAACGAGAAGACTGAAGCTTTCTTT. The encoded protein is CASSRDNEKTEAFF.

The chain couples TRBV11-2 to TRBJ2-2, with TRBD2 as a possible D gene (5 bases). The length of the CDR3 is 15 residues. Per the germline V gene, CDR1 is SGHAT and CDR2 is FQNNGV. V lost 2 bases to trimming and J lost 2 bases, with 9 bases between them. The CDR3 sequence is CASSLRTLNTGELFF. The CDR3 region has the DNA TGTGCCAGCAGCTTACGGACTCTAAACACCGGGGAGCTGTTTTTT.

The rearrangement uses TRBV28 and TRBJ1-5, with 9 bases matching TRBD1. V lost 4 bases to trimming and J lost 4 bases; unmatched junction nucleotides: 5. The CDR3 totals 15 residues. Germline CDR1 is MDHEN and CDR2 is SYDVKM. This chain's CDR3 is CASSSGQGINQPQHF. In nucleotides, the CDR3 is TGTGCCAGCAGTTCGGGACAGGGCATTAATCAGCCCCAGCATTTT.

V is TRBV27 and J is TRBJ1-1; no firm D call. V lost 2 bases and J 8 bases, leaving 15 bases between the germline ends. The CDR3 is 14 amino acids. The V gene's germline CDR1 is MNHEY and CDR2 SMNVEV (reference sequence). CDR3 DNA: TGTGCCAGCAGTTTAAGCGGCCCCGGGGTCGAAGCTTTCTTT. It specifies CASSLSGPGVEAFF.

The chain couples TRBV18 to TRBJ2-7; the D gene is possibly TRBD2 (5 bases). The germline V gene has CDR1 KGHSH and CDR2 LQKENI. V lost 1 base to trimming and J lost 0 bases, with 19 bases between them. The CDR3 is made up of 18 amino acids. This CDR3 is CASSPRVNVGRNSYEQYF. Written as DNA, the CDR3 is TGTGCCAGCTCACCACGGGTAAACGTGGGGAGAAACTCCTACGAGCAGTACTTC.

The chain employs TRBV18 and TRBJ1-4, with TRBD1 as a possible D gene (6 bases). This CDR3 region has 15 residues. Per germline, CDR1 KGHSH and CDR2 LQKENI. The V end lost 3 bases, the J end lost 7 bases, and 15 bases lay between the germline ends. Here the CDR3 DNA reads TGTGCCAGCTCACCCCTACACAGGGAGGGTGAAAAACTGTTTTTT. As protein: CASSPLHREGEKLFF. Supplemented by reference TRBV18 and TRBJ1-4, the full variable domain reads NAGVMQNPRHLVRRRGQEARLRCSPMKGHSHVYWYRQLPEEGLKFMVYLQKENIIDESGMPKERFSAEFPKEGPSILRIQQVVRGDSAAYFCASSPLHREGEKLFFGSGTQLSVL.

The V and J genes are TRBV1 and TRBJ1-1. TRBV1 corresponds to a pseudogene. The CDR3 sequence is 13 residues long. The CDR3 spells CTSSQDPPTVAFF. The CDR3 DNA sequence: TGCACCAGCAGCCAAGATCCCCCCACGGTAGCTTTCTTT.

The CDR3 loop reads CASSEWRDSSNQPQHF. The CDR3 DNA reads TGTGCCAGCAGTGAATGGCGGGATTCGAGCAATCAGCCCCAGCATTTT. The gene calls are TRBV6-1 and TRBJ1-5; no reliable D call. V dropped 2 bases and J dropped 1 base, with 12 bases sitting between them. CDR3 length equals 16 residues. CDR1 MNHNS and CDR2 SASEGT come from the germline V gene.

This CDR3 is CARARGVQETQYF. The DNA for the CDR3 is TGTGCCAGGGCCCGGGGGGTCCAAGAGACCCAGTACTTC. The chain combines TRBV2 with TRBJ2-5; TRBD2 matches at 7 bases. With V trimmed by 9 bases and J by 1 base, 5 bases remained unmatched. The V gene's germline CDR1 is SNHLY and CDR2 FYNNEI. The CDR3 runs to 13 residues. The variable domain in full, completed from reference TRBV2 and TRBJ2-5, reads EPEVTQTPSHQVTQMGQEVILRCVPISNHLYFYWYRQILGQKVEFLVSFYNNEISEKSEIFDDQFSVERPDGSNFTLKIRSTKLEDSAMYFCARARGVQETQYFGPGTRLLVL.

A remark on this clone: Other DNA sequences in this sample translate to the same CDR3. The chain has TRBV7-2 and TRBJ2-7, with no clear D. The CDR3 is 12 residues long. The V end was cut by 0 bases, the J end by 3 bases, with 3 bases between. Germline loops: CDR1 SGHTA, CDR2 FQGNSA. CDR3 coding DNA: TGTGCCAGCAGCTTAGCACTCTACGAGCAGTACTTC. It codes for CASSLALYEQYF.

The J gene is TRBJ1-2, the V gene TRBV7-8, with 8 bases that match TRBD1. The CDR3 has 13 residues. The V and J ends lost 5 bases and 4 bases, in that order; junction bases with no gene match: 3. Looked up from germline, CDR1 is SGHVS and CDR2 is FQNEAQ. The CDR3 sequence: CASSPGQVYGYTF. The CDR3 bases are TGTGCCAGCAGCCCGGGACAGGTCTATGGCTACACCTTC.

This sequence joins TRBV18 and TRBJ2-7; possible D gene TRBD1, 5 bases. The length of the CDR3 is 12 residues. Germline-derived CDR1 and CDR2 are KGHSH and LQKENI. The V and J ends lost 6 bases and 5 bases respectively, with 11 bases between them. CDR3 residues: CASSRKGDEQYF. CDR3 bases: TGTGCCAGCTCGCGGAAAGGGGACGAGCAGTACTTC. The full variable domain, its missing parts supplied by reference TRBV18 and TRBJ2-7, is NAGVMQNPRHLVRRRGQEARLRCSPMKGHSHVYWYRQLPEEGLKFMVYLQKENIIDESGMPKERFSAEFPKEGPSILRIQQVVRGDSAAYFCASSRKGDEQYFGPGTRLTVT.

The V and J genes are TRBV4-3 and TRBJ2-7; possible D gene TRBD1, 6 bases. The V gene's germline CDR1 is LGHNA and CDR2 YSLEER. The V gene lost 1 base and the J gene lost 2 bases, with 12 bases spanning the gap. This CDR3 has 15 residues. In DNA form, the CDR3 reads TGCGCCAGCAGCCAAGGGAGACAGGCGACCTACGAGCAGTACTTC. It is translated as CASSQGRQATYEQYF.

The chain uses TRBV4-1 and TRBJ2-1; 9 nucleotides match TRBD2. Germline V gene sequence: CDR1 MGHRA, CDR2 YSYEKL. The V gene end was trimmed by 6 bases and the J gene end by 6 bases; junction bases not matched to a gene: 9. The CDR3 is made up of 15 amino acids. For the CDR3, the DNA is TGCGCCAGCAGGGTCCTAGCGGGGATGAGCAATGAGCAGTTCTTC. The encoded protein is CASRVLAGMSNEQFF.

This clone occurred once. This chain links TRBV6-6 with TRBJ1-5, with 7 bases identical to TRBD1. There are 13 residues in the CDR3. In germline, CDR1 is MNHNY, CDR2 SVGAGI (reference sequence). J gave up 4 bases and V 6 bases, and 3 bases lay outside the gene matches. The CDR3 is CASSLTGNQPQHF. In nucleotides, the CDR3 is TGTGCCAGCAGCTTGACAGGGAATCAGCCCCAGCATTTT.

The DNA of the CDR3 is TGCGCCAGCCGAGCGGGAGGGGACACCGGGGAGCTGTTTTTT. Its translation is CASRAGGDTGELFF. The V call is TRBV4-3, the J call TRBJ2-2; 10 bases are shared with TRBD2. CDR1 and CDR2 from the germline V gene are LGHNA and YSLEER. The V segment lost 8 bases and the J segment 3 bases; nucleotides outside the gene matches: 3. The CDR3 has 14 residues.

J is TRBJ2-7 and V is TRBV7-9; possible D gene TRBD2, 5 bases. CDR1 and CDR2 from the germline V gene are SEHNR and FQNEAQ (reference sequence). V dropped 3 bases and J dropped 1 base, with 10 bases sitting between them. This CDR3 has 14 amino acids. The CDR3 loop is CASSFWELSYEQYF. The CDR3 nucleotides read TGTGCCAGCAGCTTTTGGGAGCTTTCCTACGAGCAGTACTTC.

The CDR3 DNA reads as TGCGCCAGCAGCCAAGAGCCCCTGACAGCCCCCACCTTC. Protein: CASSQEPLTAPTF. The chain combines TRBV4-3 with TRBJ1-2, with D possibly TRBD1 on 5 matching bases. Trimming shortened V by 0 bases and J by 13 bases, and 15 bases separated the two germline ends. Germline assignment: CDR1 LGHNA and CDR2 YSLEER. The CDR3 is made up of 13 amino acids.

The chain is built from TRBV28 and TRBJ2-5; unclear D gene. CDR3 size: 15 residues. Trimming shortened V by 2 bases and J by 5 bases, and 15 bases separated the two germline ends. Per the germline V gene, CDR1 is MDHEN and CDR2 is SYDVKM. The CDR3 nucleotides are TGTGCCAGCAGTTTAACTTACGTGAAGAGGGAGACCCAGTACTTC. It codes for CASSLTYVKRETQYF.

This clone occurred once. V and J are TRBV7-2 and TRBJ1-2; 8 bases are shared with TRBD1. This CDR3 comprises 14 residues. Germline V gives CDR1 SGHTA, CDR2 FQGNSA. The trim removed 1 base at V and 8 bases at J, leaving 6 bases unmatched. The DNA for the CDR3 is TGTGCCAGCAGCTTAGAGGACAGGGTGAGAGGCTACACCTTC. Translation: CASSLEDRVRGYTF.

V usage is TRBV3-1 (or the pseudogene TRBV3-2) and J usage is TRBJ2-5, with TRBD2 matching over 9 bases. V lost 3 bases to trimming and J lost 2 bases; unmatched junction nucleotides: 7. CDR1 and CDR2 from the germline V gene are LGHDT and YNNKEL (reference sequence). CDR3 length: 16 amino acids. Written as DNA, the CDR3 is TGTGCCAGCAGCCAGGATTCCAGCGGGGGGCAAGAGACCCAGTACTTC. The encoded protein is CASSQDSSGGQETQYF.